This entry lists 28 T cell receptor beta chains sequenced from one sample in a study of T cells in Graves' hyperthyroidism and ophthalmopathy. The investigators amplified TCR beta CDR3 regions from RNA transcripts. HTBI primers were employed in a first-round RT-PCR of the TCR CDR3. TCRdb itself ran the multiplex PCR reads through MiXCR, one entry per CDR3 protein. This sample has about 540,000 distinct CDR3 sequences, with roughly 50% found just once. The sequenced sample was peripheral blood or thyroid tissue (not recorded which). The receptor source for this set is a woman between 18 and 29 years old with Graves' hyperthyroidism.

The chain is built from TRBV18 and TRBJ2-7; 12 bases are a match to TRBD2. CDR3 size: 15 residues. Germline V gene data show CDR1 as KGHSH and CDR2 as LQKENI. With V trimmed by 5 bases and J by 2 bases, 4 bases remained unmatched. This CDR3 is CASSSWTSGTYEQYF. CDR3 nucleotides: TGTGCCAGCTCATCTTGGACTAGCGGGACCTACGAGCAGTACTTC.

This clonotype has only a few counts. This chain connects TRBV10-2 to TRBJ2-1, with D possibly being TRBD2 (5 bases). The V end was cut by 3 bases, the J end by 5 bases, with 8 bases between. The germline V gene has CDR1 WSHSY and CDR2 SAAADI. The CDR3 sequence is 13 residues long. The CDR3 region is CASSDVGNNEQFF. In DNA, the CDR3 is TGCGCCAGCAGTGATGTCGGGAACAATGAGCAGTTCTTC.

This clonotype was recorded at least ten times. CDR3 nucleotide sequence: TGTGCCACCAGTGATTTTACCGGGCAAGAGACCCAGTACTTC. The encoded protein is CATSDFTGQETQYF. The chain employs TRBV24-1 and TRBJ2-5; D remains unclear. Germline V gives CDR1 KGHDR, CDR2 SFDVKD. This CDR3 is 14 amino acids long. V shed 1 base and J shed 2 bases, with 7 bases lying between them.

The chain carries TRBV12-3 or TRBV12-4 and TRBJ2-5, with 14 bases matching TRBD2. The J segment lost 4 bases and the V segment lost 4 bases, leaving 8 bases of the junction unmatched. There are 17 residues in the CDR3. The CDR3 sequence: CASSWGGLAGGVETQYF. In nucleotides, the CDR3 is TGTGCCAGCAGTTGGGGCGGACTAGCGGGAGGAGTAGAGACCCAGTACTTC.

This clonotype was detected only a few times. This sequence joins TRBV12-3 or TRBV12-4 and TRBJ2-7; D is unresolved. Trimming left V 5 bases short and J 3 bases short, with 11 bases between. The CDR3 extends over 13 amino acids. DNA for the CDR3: TGTGCCAGCAGTGGAAGAGACGGCTACGAGCAGTACTTC. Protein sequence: CASSGRDGYEQYF.

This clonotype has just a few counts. The chain's CDR3 is CASSLFRLPNNEQFF. CDR3 in DNA: TGTGCCAGCAGCTTATTTCGCTTGCCAAACAATGAGCAGTTCTTC. The genes are TRBV7-2 and TRBJ2-1, with unresolved D. Germline V gives CDR1 SGHTA, CDR2 FQGNSA. Trimming shortened V by 2 bases and J by 5 bases, and 13 bases separated the two germline ends. CDR3 length: 15 amino acids.

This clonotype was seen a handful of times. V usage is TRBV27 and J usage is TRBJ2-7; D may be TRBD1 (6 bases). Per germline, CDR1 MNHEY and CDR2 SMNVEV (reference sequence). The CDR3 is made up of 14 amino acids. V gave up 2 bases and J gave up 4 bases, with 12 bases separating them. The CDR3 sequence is CASSLRGSPYEQYF. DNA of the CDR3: TGTGCCAGCAGTTTAAGGGGGAGTCCGTACGAGCAGTACTTC.

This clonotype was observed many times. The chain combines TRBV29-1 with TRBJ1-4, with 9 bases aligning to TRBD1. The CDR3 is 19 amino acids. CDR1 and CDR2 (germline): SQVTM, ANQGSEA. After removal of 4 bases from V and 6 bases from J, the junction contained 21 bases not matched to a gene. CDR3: CSVVGDGWTGALRDEKLFF. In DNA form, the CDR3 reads TGCAGCGTTGTGGGGGACGGGTGGACAGGGGCACTTCGGGATGAAAAACTGTTTTTT.

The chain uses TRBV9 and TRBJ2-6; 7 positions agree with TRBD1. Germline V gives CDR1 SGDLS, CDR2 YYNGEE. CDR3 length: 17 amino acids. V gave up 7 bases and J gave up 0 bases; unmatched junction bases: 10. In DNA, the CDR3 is TGTGCCAGCGGGACCGGGACAGCGATCTCTGGGGCCAACGTCCTGACTTTC. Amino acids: CASGTGTAISGANVLTF.

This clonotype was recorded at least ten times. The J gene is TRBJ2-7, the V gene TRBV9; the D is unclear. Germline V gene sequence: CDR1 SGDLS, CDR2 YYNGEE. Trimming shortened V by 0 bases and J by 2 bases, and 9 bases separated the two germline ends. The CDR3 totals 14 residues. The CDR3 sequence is CASSVGTGTYEQYF. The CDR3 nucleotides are TGTGCCAGCAGCGTAGGGACCGGAACCTACGAGCAGTACTTC.

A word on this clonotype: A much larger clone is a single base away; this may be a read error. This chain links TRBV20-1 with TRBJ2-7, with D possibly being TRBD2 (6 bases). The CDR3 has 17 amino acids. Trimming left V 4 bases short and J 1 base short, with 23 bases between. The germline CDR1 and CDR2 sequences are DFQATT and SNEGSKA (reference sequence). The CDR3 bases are TGCAGTGCTAAATACTCGACCCGGCGGGCGGGGTCCTACGAGCAGTACTTC. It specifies CSAKYSTRRAGSYEQYF.

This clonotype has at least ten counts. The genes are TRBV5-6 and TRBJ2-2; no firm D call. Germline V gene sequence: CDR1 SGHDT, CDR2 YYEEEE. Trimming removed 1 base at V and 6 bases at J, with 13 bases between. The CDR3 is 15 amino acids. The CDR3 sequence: CASSLTPLVAGELFF. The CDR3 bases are TGTGCCAGCAGCTTGACCCCGTTGGTGGCCGGGGAGCTGTTTTTT.

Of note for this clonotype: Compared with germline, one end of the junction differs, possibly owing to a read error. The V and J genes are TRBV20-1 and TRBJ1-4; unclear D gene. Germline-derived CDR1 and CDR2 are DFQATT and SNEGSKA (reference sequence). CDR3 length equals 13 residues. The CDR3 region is CSASPRTSEKLFF. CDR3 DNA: TGCAGTGCTTCACCTCGGACTAGTGAAAAACTGTTTTTT.

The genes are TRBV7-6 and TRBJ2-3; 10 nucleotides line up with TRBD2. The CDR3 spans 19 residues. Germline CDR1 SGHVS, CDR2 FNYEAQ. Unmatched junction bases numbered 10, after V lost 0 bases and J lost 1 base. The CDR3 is CASSLAALAGETGTDTQYF. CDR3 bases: TGTGCCAGCAGCTTAGCGGCTCTAGCGGGAGAGACCGGCACAGATACGCAGTATTTT.

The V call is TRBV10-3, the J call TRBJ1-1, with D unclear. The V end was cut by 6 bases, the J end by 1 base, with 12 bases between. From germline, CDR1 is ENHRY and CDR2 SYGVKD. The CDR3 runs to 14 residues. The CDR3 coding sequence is TGTGCCATCAGAGACGGGCCGGCGAACACTGAAGCTTTCTTT. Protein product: CAIRDGPANTEAFF.

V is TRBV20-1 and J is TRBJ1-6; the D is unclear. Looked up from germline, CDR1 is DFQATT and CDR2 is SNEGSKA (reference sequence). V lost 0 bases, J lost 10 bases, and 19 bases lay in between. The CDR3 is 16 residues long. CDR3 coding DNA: TGCAGTGCTAGAGACGCGACGACACGAGCAAGGTCACCCCTCCACTTT. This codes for CSARDATTRARSPLHF.

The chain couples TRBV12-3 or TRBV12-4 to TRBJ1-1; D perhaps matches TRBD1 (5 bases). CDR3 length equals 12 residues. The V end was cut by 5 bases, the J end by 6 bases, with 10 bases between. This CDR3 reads CASSETGPEAFF. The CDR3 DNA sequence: TGTGCCAGCAGTGAAACAGGCCCTGAAGCTTTCTTT.

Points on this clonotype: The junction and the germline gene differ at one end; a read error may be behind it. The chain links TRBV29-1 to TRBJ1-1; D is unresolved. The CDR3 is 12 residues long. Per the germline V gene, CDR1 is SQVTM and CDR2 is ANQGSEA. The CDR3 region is CSAGKDYTEAFF. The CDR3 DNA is TGCAGCGCTGGGAAGGACTACACTGAAGCCTTCTTT.

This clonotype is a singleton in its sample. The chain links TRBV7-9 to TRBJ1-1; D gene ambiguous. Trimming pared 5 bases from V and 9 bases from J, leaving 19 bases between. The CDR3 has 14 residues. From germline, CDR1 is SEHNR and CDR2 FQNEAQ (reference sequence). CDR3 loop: CASSRGGSSTKAFF. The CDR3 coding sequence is TGTGCCAGCAGCCGAGGCGGAAGTAGCACAAAAGCTTTCTTT. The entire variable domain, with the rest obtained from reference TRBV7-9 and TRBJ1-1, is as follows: DTGVSQNPRHKITKRGQNVTFRCDPISEHNRLYWYRQTLGQGPEFLTYFQNEAQLEKSRLLSDRFSAERPKGSFSTLEIQRTEQGDSAMYLCASSRGGSSTKAFFGQGTRLTVV.

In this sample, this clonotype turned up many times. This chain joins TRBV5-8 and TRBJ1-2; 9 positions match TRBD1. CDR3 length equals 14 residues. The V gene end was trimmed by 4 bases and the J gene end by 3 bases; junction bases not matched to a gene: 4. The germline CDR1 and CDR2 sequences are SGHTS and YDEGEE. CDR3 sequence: CASSGRQGDYGYTF. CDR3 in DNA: TGTGCCAGCAGCGGTCGACAGGGGGACTATGGCTACACCTTC.

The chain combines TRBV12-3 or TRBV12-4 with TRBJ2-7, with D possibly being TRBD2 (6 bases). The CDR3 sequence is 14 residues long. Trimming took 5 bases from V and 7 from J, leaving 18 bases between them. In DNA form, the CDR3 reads TGTGCCAGCAGTCTGGGACTGGTTACCGGGGAGCAGTACTTC. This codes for CASSLGLVTGEQYF.

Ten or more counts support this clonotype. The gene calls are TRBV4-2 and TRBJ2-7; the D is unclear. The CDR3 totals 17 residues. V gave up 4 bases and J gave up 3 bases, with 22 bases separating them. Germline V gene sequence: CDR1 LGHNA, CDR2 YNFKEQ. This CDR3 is CASSPTIQNDDHYEQYF. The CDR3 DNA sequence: TGTGCCAGCAGCCCCACCATCCAAAACGACGACCACTACGAGCAGTACTTC.

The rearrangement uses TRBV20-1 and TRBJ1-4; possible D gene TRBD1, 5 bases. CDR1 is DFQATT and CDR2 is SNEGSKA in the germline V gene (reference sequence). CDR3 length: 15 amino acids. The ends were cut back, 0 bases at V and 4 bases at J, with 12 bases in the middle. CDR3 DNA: TGCAGTGCTAGAGATGAAGGCAGGGTTAATGAAAAACTGTTTTTT. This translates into CSARDEGRVNEKLFF.

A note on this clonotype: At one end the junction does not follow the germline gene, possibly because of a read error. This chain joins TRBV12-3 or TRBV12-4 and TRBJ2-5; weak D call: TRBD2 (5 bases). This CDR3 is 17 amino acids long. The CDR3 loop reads CAGSFNRARESAGAQYF. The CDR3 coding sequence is TGTGCCGGCAGTTTTAATAGGGCGAGAGAATCAGCCGGGGCCCAGTACTTC.

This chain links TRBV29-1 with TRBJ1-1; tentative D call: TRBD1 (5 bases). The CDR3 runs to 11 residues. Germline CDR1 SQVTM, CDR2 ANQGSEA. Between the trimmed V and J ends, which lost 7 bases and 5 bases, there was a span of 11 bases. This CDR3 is CSALGGTEAFF. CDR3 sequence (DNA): TGCAGCGCTCTTGGGGGAACTGAAGCTTTCTTT. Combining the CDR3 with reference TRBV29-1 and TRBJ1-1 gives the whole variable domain SAVISQKPSRDICQRGTSLTIQCQVDSQVTMMFWYRQQPGQSLTLIATANQGSEATYESGFVIDKFPISRPNLTFSTLTVSNMSPEDSSIYLCSALGGTEAFFGQGTRLTVV.

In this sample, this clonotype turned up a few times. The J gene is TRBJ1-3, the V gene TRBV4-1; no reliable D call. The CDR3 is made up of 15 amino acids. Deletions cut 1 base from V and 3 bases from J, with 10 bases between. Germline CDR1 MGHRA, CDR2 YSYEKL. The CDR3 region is CASSQVFNSGNTIYF. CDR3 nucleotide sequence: TGCGCCAGCAGCCAAGTCTTTAATAGTGGAAACACCATATATTTT.

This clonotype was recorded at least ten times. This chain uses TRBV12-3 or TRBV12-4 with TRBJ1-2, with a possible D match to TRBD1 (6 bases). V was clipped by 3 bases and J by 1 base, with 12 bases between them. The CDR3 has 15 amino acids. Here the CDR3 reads CASSFGQNFNYGYTF. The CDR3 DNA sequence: TGTGCCAGCAGTTTCGGACAGAACTTTAACTATGGCTACACCTTC.

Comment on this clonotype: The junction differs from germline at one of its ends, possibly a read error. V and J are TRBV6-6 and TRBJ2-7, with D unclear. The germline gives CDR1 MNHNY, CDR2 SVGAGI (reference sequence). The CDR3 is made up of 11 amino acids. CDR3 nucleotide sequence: TGTGCCGGCAGTTACCGCGGAGAGCAGTACTTC. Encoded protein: CAGSYRGEQYF.